Listed below are T cell receptor beta chains from one sample, sequenced in a study of control samples from healthy donors and cancer patients. TCRdb's copy holds only in-frame clones and misses some; the assay was immunoSEQ multiplex PCR. The sample holds some 150,000 clones, approximately 94% seen once. Sequenced sample: PBMCs. These receptors were obtained from a man in his sixties with colorectal cancer. Both conserved end residues are part of each CDR3. D genes are given only for firm matches. Expanded clones are given a class, and other clones once, few, many or no size at all.

TRBJ1-3,NA,TRBV2,NA,13,CASSGGSGNTIYF,TGTGCCAGCAGCGGGGGCTCCGGAAACACCATATATTTT
TRBJ2-5,NA,TRBV20-1,NA,14,CSASTASLVETQYF,TGCAGTGCTAGTACGGCATCGCTGGTAGAGACCCAGTACTTC
TRBJ1-6,NA,TRBV19,NA,13,CASSIAEGSPLHF,TGTGCCAGTAGTATAGCGGAGGGGTCACCCCTCCACTTT
TRBJ1-2,few,TRBV27,NA,13,CASSPKRNYGYTF,TGTGCCAGCAGTCCCAAAAGGAACTATGGCTACACCTTC
TRBJ2-1,NA,TRBV7-2,TRBD1,15,CASSPDGTGAHEQFF,TGTGCCAGCAGCCCCGACGGGACAGGGGCCCATGAGCAGTTCTTC
TRBJ1-6,NA,TRBV30,NA,13,CAWSALTDSPLHF,TGTGCCTGGAGTGCCCTGACAGATTCACCCCTCCACTTT
TRBJ1-3,NA,TRBV5-1,TRBD1,17,CASSINGQGASGNTIYF,TGCGCCAGCAGCATAAACGGACAGGGGGCATCGGGAAACACCATATATTTT
TRBJ1-1,NA,TRBV6-5,NA,13,CASSPRVNTEAFF,TGTGCCAGCAGCCCCAGGGTGAACACTGAAGCTTTCTTT
TRBJ1-2,NA,TRBV18,TRBD1,16,CASSVTPGQGNDGYTF,TGTGCCAGCTCAGTAACTCCGGGACAGGGAAACGATGGCTACACCTTC
TRBJ2-5,NA,TRBV6-1,NA,13,CASSDHRVETQYF,TGTGCCAGCAGTGATCACCGAGTTGAGACCCAGTACTTC
TRBJ2-2,NA,TRBV13,NA,13,CASSLLGSGELFF,TGTGCCAGCAGCTTATTGGGAAGCGGGGAGCTGTTTTTT
TRBJ2-2,NA,TRBV28,NA,14,CASSLLGVTGELFF,TGTGCCAGCAGCCTACTAGGGGTCACCGGGGAGCTGTTTTTT
TRBJ2-1,NA,TRBV7-9,NA,12,CASSLAPGALFF,TGTGCCAGCAGCTTAGCACCGGGGGCCTTGTTCTTC
TRBJ2-5,NA,TRBV6-2/TRBV6-3,NA,14,CASSWKGEPETQYF,TGTGCCAGCAGTTGGAAGGGGGAGCCGGAGACCCAGTACTTC
TRBJ1-1,NA,TRBV4-2,TRBD1,18,CASSLSDRGRGEGTEAFF,TGTGCCAGCAGCCTATCGGACAGGGGGCGCGGCGAGGGCACTGAAGCTTTCTTT
TRBJ1-4,NA,TRBV3-1/TRBV3-2,NA,16,CASSQTTSVAAEKLFF,TGTGCCAGCAGCCAAACAACTTCGGTCGCGGCGGAAAAACTGTTTTTT
TRBJ2-6,NA,TRBV7-2,NA,15,CASSLGVTGANVLTF,TGTGCCAGCAGCTTAGGAGTTACTGGGGCCAACGTCCTGACTTTC
TRBJ2-2,NA,TRBV3-1/TRBV3-2,NA,15,CASSQSGTSTGELFF,TGTGCCAGCAGCCAGTCGGGGACCAGCACCGGGGAGCTGTTTTTT
TRBJ2-7,few,TRBV7-2,NA,14,CASSFSQFSYEQYF,TGTGCCAGCAGTTTTAGTCAGTTTTCCTACGAGCAGTACTTC
TRBJ2-3,NA,TRBV10-3,TRBD1,14,CAISDGQGTDTQYF,TGTGCCATCAGTGACGGACAGGGGACAGATACGCAGTATTTT
TRBJ1-2,NA,TRBV2,NA,14,CASTEFRGHNGYTF,TGTGCCAGCACCGAATTCAGGGGCCACAATGGCTACACCTTC
TRBJ2-2,NA,TRBV24-1,NA,18,CATSDSGQAPLFTGELFF,TGTGCCACCAGTGATTCGGGACAAGCCCCGCTATTCACCGGGGAGCTGTTTTTT
TRBJ1-2,NA,TRBV9,NA,15,CASSVEGAGSYGYTF,TGTGCCAGCAGCGTAGAAGGGGCGGGCAGTTATGGCTACACCTTC
TRBJ1-4,NA,TRBV6-1,NA,16,CASSEWRGGTNEKLFF,TGTGCCAGCAGTGAATGGCGAGGGGGAACTAATGAAAAACTGTTTTTT
TRBJ1-4,once,TRBV4-1,NA,14,CASSGEQGRVKLFF,TGCGCCAGCAGCGGCGAGCAGGGCCGCGTAAAACTGTTTTTT
TRBJ1-5,NA,TRBV18,NA,13,CASSPGENQPQHF,TGTGCCAGCTCACCAGGAGAAAATCAGCCCCAGCATTTT
TRBJ2-1,NA,TRBV18,NA,13,CASSPRTATEQFF,TGTGCCAGCTCACCCCGGACGGCAACGGAGCAGTTCTTC
TRBJ1-4,NA,TRBV29-1,NA,13,CSVGEGGSEKLFF,TGCAGCGTTGGAGAAGGAGGGAGTGAAAAACTGTTTTTT
TRBJ2-7,NA,TRBV25-1,NA,16,CASSESLSSLAYEQYF,TGTGCCAGCAGTGAATCTTTATCCAGCCTAGCCTACGAGCAGTACTTC
TRBJ1-6,NA,TRBV11-2,NA,15,CASSLGPGDNSPLHF,TGTGCCAGCAGCTTAGGTCCGGGGGATAATTCACCCCTCCACTTT
TRBJ2-7,NA,TRBV18,TRBD2,15,CASSPPGLATYEQYF,TGTGCCAGCTCACCACCGGGACTAGCTACCTACGAGCAGTACTTC
TRBJ2-5,NA,TRBV7-6,TRBD2,16,CASSSTGGERQQTQYF,TGTGCCAGCAGCTCGACCGGGGGGGAGCGGCAGCAGACCCAGTACTTC
TRBJ1-3,NA,TRBV7-9,NA,13,CASSPPSGNTIYF,TGTGCCAGCAGCCCGCCCTCTGGAAACACCATATATTTT
TRBJ2-3,NA,TRBV6-5,TRBD1,15,CATSRDRGPRDTQYF,TGTGCCACCTCACGGGACAGGGGGCCTCGGGATACGCAGTATTTT
TRBJ2-5,few,TRBV18,NA,14,CASSPPAGKETQYF,TGTGCCAGCTCACCACCGGCAGGGAAAGAGACCCAGTACTTC
TRBJ2-3,NA,TRBV2,NA,12,CAGGRGPNTQYF,TGTGCCGGAGGGCGGGGTCCAAATACGCAGTATTTT
TRBJ2-7,NA,TRBV5-6,NA,11,CASSLQYEQYF,TGTGCCAGCAGCTTGCAGTACGAGCAGTACTTC
TRBJ1-2,NA,TRBV19,NA,13,CASSKTNPIGYTF,TGTGCCAGTAGTAAAACAAACCCTATCGGCTACACCTTC
TRBJ1-6,NA,TRBV25-1,NA,16,CASSDSRGSAGSPLHF,TGTGCCAGCAGCGACTCCCGGGGGTCGGCGGGATCACCCCTCCACTTT
TRBJ1-5,NA,TRBV7-8,NA,15,CASSLDGDFSQPQHF,TGTGCCAGCAGCTTAGATGGGGATTTCAGTCAGCCCCAGCATTTT